A selection of T cell receptor beta chains follows, all from one sample in a study of T cells in localized non-small cell lung cancer. Libraries were prepared by immunoSEQ multiplex PCR; TCRdb keeps only in-frame clonotypes and omits some of them. The sample yields tens of thousands of clones, around nine tenths seen once. Sequencing used peripheral blood, obtained before any cancer treatment. The receptors come from a female donor older than 55 with stage I squamous cell lung carcinoma. Each CDR3 is given without its conserved first and last residue.

V gene,CDR3 protein
TRBV7-2,ASSSIHSGANVLT
TRBV7-8,ASSGGRQTDTQY
TRBV30,AWSVPLLRQTGSYEQY
TRBV18,ASSPGRGTNEKLF
TRBV29-1,SVSFRTGIQY
TRBV18,ASSPRTGSMGYT
TRBV19,ASSKTGYGYT
TRBV11-2,ASSRTSGRAGELF
TRBV5-1,ASSLNGELF
TRBV7-9,ASSALHEQF